The 8 T cell receptor beta chains below all came from one sample that was sequenced in a study of T cells in Graves' hyperthyroidism and ophthalmopathy (dated by TCRdb to 2018 to 2020). The library came from multiplex PCR. The sample was run on an Illumina HiSeq 2000. TCR beta CDR3 regions were amplified from RNA transcripts. A first-round RT-PCR of the TCR CDR3 used the HTBI primer set with the Qiagen OneStep RT-PCR kit. The raw public reads went through TCRdb reprocessing: fastp at Q25, MiXCR clone calling, in-frame beta chains kept. Each record represents a unique CDR3 protein, reported with the most common genes and DNA among its rows. The sample table lists 250,000 to 300,000 distinct CDR3 sequences, roughly 13% of them with a count of one. Jointly, the top ten make up 7.9% of the sample. Sequenced sample: blood. The source is a woman aged 40 to 55 with Graves' hyperthyroidism.

This clonotype was seen ten or more times. This chain joins TRBV10-3 and TRBJ2-7; maybe TRBD2 (5 bases). In germline, CDR1 is ENHRY, CDR2 SYGVKD. Trimming removed 5 bases at V and 1 base at J, with 12 bases between. This CDR3 is 14 amino acids long. The chain's CDR3 is CAISPGSGSYEQYF. The CDR3 bases are TGTGCCATCAGTCCGGGATCCGGGTCCTACGAGCAGTACTTC.

This clonotype was observed many times. As DNA, the CDR3 is TGTGCCAGCAGCTTTCAACAGGGGGCGAACACTGAAGCTTTCTTT. It encodes CASSFQQGANTEAFF. V usage is TRBV7-9 and J usage is TRBJ1-1; the match to TRBD1 covers 9 bases. CDR1 is SEHNR, CDR2 FQNEAQ, per germline (reference sequence). The J segment lost 1 base and the V segment lost 3 bases, leaving 3 bases of the junction unmatched. This CDR3 region has 15 residues.

Many counts were recorded for this clonotype. J is TRBJ1-3 and V is TRBV11-2; 7 nucleotides agree with TRBD1. CDR1 and CDR2 from the germline V gene are SGHAT and FQNNGV. V was pared by 4 bases and J by 1 base, with 1 base of the junction left unmatched. This CDR3 has 14 residues. The DNA of the CDR3 is TGTGCCAGCAGCTGGGACAGATCTGGAAACACCATATATTTT. Translation: CASSWDRSGNTIYF.

The chain is built from TRBV18 and TRBJ2-2, with D perhaps given as TRBD1 or TRBD2 (5 bases each). Germline V lookup: CDR1 KGHSH, CDR2 LQKENI. V shed 5 bases and J shed 4 bases, with 17 bases lying between them. The CDR3 runs 16 residues. The chain's CDR3 is CASSSRDRSTTGELFF. The CDR3 DNA reads TGTGCCAGCTCAAGCCGGGACCGATCAACCACCGGGGAGCTGTTTTTT.

This clonotype was recorded a few times. This chain joins TRBV19 and TRBJ2-3; D is possibly TRBD2 (6 bases). V was clipped by 7 bases and J by 4 bases, with 15 bases between them. Germline V gene sequence: CDR1 LNHDA, CDR2 SQIVND (reference sequence). This CDR3 has 14 residues. As DNA, the CDR3 is TGTGCCAGTATCGGTGATAGCGGCCCAGATACGCAGTATTTT. Its translation: CASIGDSGPDTQYF.

This clonotype has just a few counts. The chain couples TRBV12-3 or TRBV12-4 to TRBJ2-2; TRBD1 is a possible D gene (5 bases). The V end lost 3 bases, the J end lost 3 bases, and 8 bases lay between the germline ends. This CDR3 has 14 amino acids. The CDR3 DNA reads as TGTGCCAGCAGTTTTGGGGCTTACACCGGGGAGCTGTTTTTT. Protein: CASSFGAYTGELFF.

V and J are TRBV6-1 and TRBJ2-7; D unresolved. V shed 2 bases and J shed 1 base, with 6 bases lying between them. The CDR3 is 13 amino acids. Germline CDR1 reads MNHNS; CDR2 reads SASEGT. The CDR3 nucleotides read TGTGCCAGCAGTGAATCAGCTTCCTACGAGCAGTACTTC. Translated: CASSESASYEQYF.

This clonotype was seen many times. V usage is TRBV3-1 and J usage is TRBJ2-1; TRBD1 aligns across 10 bases. Unmatched junction bases numbered 7, after V lost 1 base and J lost 4 bases. The CDR3 has 17 residues. Germline assignment: CDR1 LGHDT and CDR2 YNNKEL (reference sequence). CDR3 DNA sequence: TGTGCCAGCAGCCAAGTCCCGGGACAGGGGCCATACAATGAGCAGTTCTTC. It specifies CASSQVPGQGPYNEQFF.